This TCR beta chain derives from a study of identical twins. V was trimmed by 5 bases and J by 2 bases, leaving 11 bases between them. CDR3 length: 14 amino acids. Germline V gives CDR1 SGHVS, CDR2 FQNEAQ. General study results and limits: Sharing of beta out-of-frame sequences by twins showed a weaker excess. Its conclusions, products of cross-sectional statistical analysis, did not come from following the same donors. Invariant populations such as MAIT and iNKT cells could partly muddle zero-insertion analyses.

Of note for this clonotype: Its antigen is still unknown.

Healthy Caucasians made up all donors. Using its own MiXCR run on the 5' RACE reads, TCRdb lists one record per CDR3 protein. Seen here are approximately 240,000 distinct CDR3 sequences, roughly 13% observed once, and the top ten hold around 9%. The chain couples TRBV7-8 to TRBJ2-3; weak D call: TRBD1 (6 bases). This sequence originates from a woman aged 18-30 years in good health. The sequenced sample consisted of memory (CD45RO+) T cells sorted from blood. Here the CDR3 reads CASSGQRHTDTQYF. The CDR3 DNA sequence: TGTGCCAGCAGCGGACAGCGACACACAGATACGCAGTATTTT.